The clone carrying this T cell receptor beta chain was found many times. Germline CDR1 reads MNHEY; CDR2 reads SVGAGI. V lost 4 bases and J lost 0; bases outside the gene matches: 14. The CDR3 runs 18 residues. Every patient underwent thyroid surgery untreated. TCRdb ran MiXCR on the PCR reads. The repertoire has about 89,000 clones, approximately 12% of them found once; the top ten carry approximately 8.8%. This sample is part of a study of metastatic and nonmetastatic thyroid tumors. This sequence was found in a female donor with papillary thyroid cancer or a benign thyroid nodule (not recorded which). Some clones in this sample may be carry-over from other donors' samples. Sequencing used tumor tissue. This sequence joins TRBV6-5 and TRBJ1-2; the match to TRBD1 covers 7 bases. DNA for the CDR3: TGTGCCAGCAGTTCCCCGTACAGACAGGGCAGGGCTAACTATGGCTACACCTTC. It codes for CASSSPYRQGRANYGYTF.